The 27 T cell receptor beta chains given below trace back to one sample, sequenced in a study of human T cells and chemical hapten exposure. Time point specified: patch test 1, 2 weeks after DPC sensitization. The treatment was: therapeutic diphenylcyclopropenone sensitization with weekly scalp DPC. TCRdb called the RACE reads again in MiXCR, with one record for every CDR3 protein. Among around 74,000 distinct CDR3 sequences listed, approximately 35% were seen once. The sample here was whole blood, taken in connection with sensitization to the hapten diphenylcyclopropenone (DPC). The receptor source for this set is a man aged 35-49 years with alopecia areata. Some clones in this sample may be carry-over from other donors' samples.

This clonotype occurred a few times. V is TRBV27 and J is TRBJ2-2; D gene unclear. The CDR3 is 11 residues long. Trimming removed 8 bases from V and 2 bases from J, with 3 bases in between. Germline CDR1 MNHEY, CDR2 SMNVEV (reference sequence). This CDR3 is CASGNTGELFF. The CDR3 DNA sequence: TGTGCCAGCGGTAACACCGGGGAGCTGTTTTTT.

The CDR3 loop is CATSVATSGYYNEQFF. The CDR3 DNA follows: TGTGCCACCAGTGTGGCGACTAGCGGATATTACAATGAGCAGTTCTTC. This chain joins TRBV24-1 and TRBJ2-1; 9 nucleotides align to TRBD2. In germline, CDR1 is KGHDR, CDR2 SFDVKD. V lost 5 bases and J lost 4; bases outside the gene matches: 8. This CDR3 is built from 16 residues.

The V and J genes are TRBV5-4 and TRBJ2-3; D is undetermined. The CDR3 consists of 14 residues. Germline-derived CDR1 and CDR2 are SGHNT and YYREEE (reference sequence). V was trimmed by 2 bases and J by 4 bases, leaving 11 bases between them. For the CDR3, the DNA is TGTGCCAGCAGCTTAGAAACTCCCCCAGATACGCAGTATTTT. Its protein is CASSLETPPDTQYF.

The chain joins TRBV7-2 to TRBJ2-2; TRBD2 aligns across 10 bases. This CDR3 contains 15 residues. J lost 4 bases, V lost 4 bases, and 3 bases had no gene match. The V gene's germline CDR1 is SGHTA and CDR2 FQGNSA. The CDR3 loop is CASSSSGSTTGELFF. CDR3 DNA sequence: TGTGCCAGCAGCTCTAGCGGGAGTACCACCGGGGAGCTGTTTTTT.

This clonotype was found a few times. The chain is built from TRBV6-5 and TRBJ1-4; D gene uncertain. Germline CDR1 and CDR2: MNHEY and SVGAGI. V lost 0 bases and J 7 bases, leaving 9 bases between the germline ends. There are 14 residues in the CDR3. DNA of the CDR3: TGTGCCAGCAGTTACTCGCGGGGTGGTGAAAAACTGTTTTTT. As protein: CASSYSRGGEKLFF.

This chain links TRBV5-1 with TRBJ1-6, with 8 bases fitting TRBD1. This CDR3 region has 15 residues. Germline V gene lookup returns CDR1 SGHRS and CDR2 YFSETQ. Losses at the gene ends were 4 bases for V and 5 bases for J; bases not matched to a gene: 5. The CDR3 nucleotides are TGCGCCAGCAGCCCGACGACAGGGGATAATTCACCCCTCCACTTT. It yields the protein CASSPTTGDNSPLHF.

Regarding this clonotype: At one end, the junction sequence differs from germline, possibly due to a read error. The chain combines TRBV6-1 with TRBJ1-1, with D possibly matching TRBD1 (5 bases). Germline lookup yields CDR1 MNHNS and CDR2 SASEGT. This CDR3 has 14 residues. This CDR3 reads CASTRPMGGPETFF. In nucleotides, the CDR3 is TGTGCCAGCACCCGTCCTATGGGGGGTCCTGAAACTTTCTTT.

This clonotype has more than one count but fewer than ten. V is TRBV9 and J is TRBJ2-1, with 8 bases aligning to TRBD2. The junction had 11 bases not matched to a gene; V was cut back by 3 bases and J by 6 bases. The CDR3 is 16 residues long. CDR1 and CDR2 (germline): SGDLS, YYNGEE. The CDR3: CASSDPIAGGGNEQFF. The CDR3 DNA reads as TGTGCCAGCAGCGACCCAATTGCGGGAGGAGGCAATGAGCAGTTCTTC.

This chain links TRBV11-2 with TRBJ1-5, with no clear D. CDR3 length: 13 amino acids. Germline V gene lookup returns CDR1 SGHAT and CDR2 FQNNGV. V gave up 0 bases and J gave up 6 bases, with 6 bases separating them. As DNA, the CDR3 is TGTGCCAGCAGCTTAGATCGCGGTCAGCCCCAGCATTTT. It specifies CASSLDRGQPQHF.

The J gene is TRBJ2-7, the V gene TRBV12-3 or TRBV12-4; 13 nucleotides agree with TRBD2. The CDR3 loop spans 17 amino acids. The J segment lost 3 bases and the V segment lost 3 bases, leaving 8 bases of the junction unmatched. The CDR3 sequence is CASSLSLLAGGVYEQYF. The CDR3 DNA sequence: TGTGCCAGCAGTTTGTCCTTACTAGCGGGAGGGGTCTACGAGCAGTACTTC.

The V call is TRBV11-2, the J call TRBJ1-6; D remains ambiguous. The V and J ends lost 0 bases and 12 bases respectively, with 12 bases between them. Germline V gene data show CDR1 as SGHAT and CDR2 as FQNNGV. The CDR3 spans 14 residues. The CDR3 bases are TGTGCCAGCAGCTTAGATTGGTCTGCGGGACCCCTCCACTTT. It codes for CASSLDWSAGPLHF.

The V call is TRBV6-5, the J call TRBJ2-1, with TRBD2 matching 7 bases. The trim removed 5 bases at V and 3 bases at J, leaving 7 bases unmatched. CDR3 length: 15 residues. Germline CDR1 is MNHEY and CDR2 is SVGAGI. The CDR3 loop is CASSALAVYYNEQFF. DNA for the CDR3: TGTGCCAGCAGTGCTCTAGCGGTTTACTACAATGAGCAGTTCTTC.

The rearrangement links TRBV7-3 to TRBJ2-7; D may be TRBD1 (7 bases). CDR3 length: 13 residues. Germline lookup yields CDR1 SGHTA and CDR2 FQGTGA. Trimming took 6 bases from V and 5 from J, leaving 14 bases between them. In DNA form, the CDR3 reads TGTGCCAGCAGTCAGGGGGGAGCCCACGAGCAGTACTTC. Residues: CASSQGGAHEQYF.

This clonotype was counted a few times. The rearrangement links TRBV5-1 to TRBJ1-2, with D possibly being TRBD1 (6 bases). The CDR3 consists of 14 residues. V dropped 7 bases and J dropped 0 bases, with 13 bases sitting between them. Germline values: CDR1 SGHRS, CDR2 YFSETQ. The CDR3 sequence: CASRGGGANYGYTF. The DNA for the CDR3 is TGCGCCAGCCGCGGAGGGGGAGCTAACTATGGCTACACCTTC. The full variable domain, in which reference TRBV5-1 and TRBJ1-2 provide the parts outside the CDR3, is KAGVTQTPRYLIKTRGQQVTLSCSPISGHRSVSWYQQTPGQGLQFLFEYFSETQRNKGNFPGRFSGRQFSNSRSEMNVSTLELGDSALYLCASRGGGANYGYTFGSGTRLTVV.

The chain is built from TRBV7-9 and TRBJ2-1; 10 bases fit TRBD2. The CDR3 has 18 residues. The V segment lost 1 base and the J segment 3 bases; nucleotides outside the gene matches: 9. In germline, CDR1 is SEHNR, CDR2 FQNEAQ (reference sequence). DNA of the CDR3: TGTGCCAGCAGCTTAGGTCCTAGCGGGAGATTCTTCTACAATGAGCAGTTCTTC. It encodes CASSLGPSGRFFYNEQFF.

The rearrangement joins TRBV20-1 to TRBJ2-1, with 10 bases identical to TRBD2. The V gene end was trimmed by 6 bases and the J gene end by 1 base; junction bases not matched to a gene: 6. Germline CDR1 DFQATT, CDR2 SNEGSKA (reference sequence). CDR3 length: 15 residues. This CDR3 reads CSALPGLASYNEQFF. CDR3 sequence (DNA): TGCAGTGCACTACCGGGACTAGCGTCCTACAATGAGCAGTTCTTC.

The chain combines TRBV9 with TRBJ2-5, with 7 bases fitting TRBD1. The CDR3 runs to 13 residues. V was pared by 3 bases and J by 1 base, with 0 bases of the junction left unmatched. CDR1 is SGDLS and CDR2 is YYNGEE in the germline V gene. CDR3 nucleotide sequence: TGTGCCAGCAGCGGGACAGGCCAAGAGACCCAGTACTTC. It yields the protein CASSGTGQETQYF. Combining the CDR3 with reference TRBV9 and TRBJ2-5 gives the whole variable domain DSGVTQTPKHLITATGQRVTLRCSPRSGDLSVYWYQQSLDQGLQFLIQYYNGEERAKGNILERFSAQQFPDLHSELNLSSLELGDSALYFCASSGTGQETQYFGPGTRLLVL.

This clonotype turned up a few times. The rearrangement joins TRBV6-5 to TRBJ2-4, with TRBD2 matching over 11 bases. With 6 bases clipped from V and 0 bases from J, the junction kept 10 bases outside the gene matches. Germline values: CDR1 MNHEY, CDR2 SVGAGI. This CDR3 is built from 18 residues. This chain's CDR3 is CASRTTSGITLAKNIQYF. In DNA, the CDR3 is TGTGCCAGCAGGACGACTAGCGGGATCACCTTAGCCAAAAACATTCAGTACTTC.

The chain is built from TRBV7-9 and TRBJ2-1; D gene ambiguous. The V gene lost 8 bases and the J gene lost 10 bases, with 15 bases spanning the gap. Germline CDR1 reads SEHNR; CDR2 reads FQNEAQ (reference sequence). CDR3 length: 12 residues. The CDR3 loop is CASSLSRVEQFF. In nucleotides, the CDR3 is TGTGCCAGCTCATTGTCCCGAGTGGAGCAGTTCTTC.

This clonotype was observed a few times. J is TRBJ2-7 and V is TRBV20-1; a weak D match, TRBD2 (5 bases). This CDR3 contains 11 residues. Trimming shortened V by 1 base and J by 5 bases, and 6 bases separated the two germline ends. Germline loops: CDR1 DFQATT, CDR2 SNEGSKA (reference sequence). The CDR3 region has the DNA TGCAGTGCTAGAGGGGAGAACGAGCAGTACTTC. Translated, it gives CSARGENEQYF.

This chain uses TRBV3-1 with TRBJ2-7; D ambiguous. Trimming removed 0 bases at V and 7 bases at J, with 16 bases between. The CDR3 spans 15 residues. CDR1 and CDR2 from the germline V gene are LGHDT and YNNKEL (reference sequence). CDR3 sequence reads: CASSQDLQSSSEQYF. The DNA for the CDR3 is TGTGCCAGCAGCCAAGATCTCCAGTCCTCTTCGGAGCAGTACTTC.

CDR3 in amino acids: CASSAGTSGVSTDTQYF. The DNA for the CDR3 is TGTGCCAGCAGTGCCGGGACTAGCGGAGTAAGCACAGATACGCAGTATTTT. This chain uses TRBV12-3 or TRBV12-4 with TRBJ2-3, with 11 bases aligning to TRBD2. There are 17 residues in the CDR3. With 5 bases clipped from V and 0 bases from J, the junction kept 7 bases outside the gene matches.

This clonotype turned up a few times. The chain uses TRBV19 and TRBJ2-7; 9 bases fit TRBD1. The V segment lost 4 bases and the J segment 8 bases; nucleotides outside the gene matches: 12. Germline-derived CDR1 and CDR2 are LNHDA and SQIVND (reference sequence). The CDR3 contains 15 residues. DNA for the CDR3: TGTGCCAGTAGTAGGCCGGGACAGGGATTCTCTCAGCAGTACTTC. Translation gives CASSRPGQGFSQQYF. The variable domain in full, completed from reference TRBV19 and TRBJ2-7, reads DGGITQSPKYLFRKEGQNVTLSCEQNLNHDAMYWYRQDPGQGLRLIYYSQIVNDFQKGDIAEGYSVSREKKESFPLTVTSAQKNPTAFYLCASSRPGQGFSQQYFGPGTRLTVT.

This clonotype came up a few times. V gene TRBV7-2 combines with J gene TRBJ2-2; TRBD2 aligns across 10 bases. The CDR3 has 17 amino acids. V was clipped by 2 bases and J by 0 bases; unmatched bases: 3. Germline CDR1 is SGHTA and CDR2 is FQGNSA. CDR3 sequence: CASSLYSGRANTGELFF. DNA for the CDR3: TGTGCCAGCAGCTTATACAGCGGGAGGGCGAACACCGGGGAGCTGTTTTTT.

The chain employs TRBV20-1 and TRBJ2-5, with D maybe TRBD2 (7 bases). Trimming left V 6 bases short and J 0 bases short, with 11 bases between. Germline CDR1 and CDR2: DFQATT and SNEGSKA (reference sequence). This CDR3 has 13 residues. CDR3 loop: CSAGGLNQETQYF. The CDR3 DNA is TGCAGTGCCGGGGGGCTAAACCAAGAGACCCAGTACTTC.

This clonotype has just a few counts. The genes are TRBV12-3 or TRBV12-4 and TRBJ2-1, with D unclear. The CDR3 is 12 residues long. V lost 5 bases and J lost 7, with 9 bases in between. The CDR3 nucleotides are TGTGCCAGCAGTCCCCCGGCGAATGAGCAGTTCTTC. Translation: CASSPPANEQFF.

The chain has TRBV9 and TRBJ2-2; D unclear. The CDR3 covers 13 residues. With 4 bases removed from V and 5 bases from J, the gap between germline ends came to 9 bases. Germline V gene sequence: CDR1 SGDLS, CDR2 YYNGEE. The CDR3 DNA is TGTGCCAGCAGCCCTGTCAGAACCGGGGAGCTGTTTTTT. Translation: CASSPVRTGELFF.